The clone carrying this T cell receptor (beta chain) appeared once. Its target is not known. This record belongs to a study of cytomegalovirus exposure and HLA in healthy donors. As for the study in general: According to later analysis, the same platform produced the 120 validation and approximately 700 first-cohort repertoires. The study, taken as a whole, reports: Through in vitro validation, a few CMV-associated chains were shown to be specific for CMV antigens. There were some public TCRs occurring in many donors, but most TCR sequences were rare.

TCRdb keeps only in-frame clones here, not all; method: immunoSEQ multiplex PCR. Of more than 100,000 clones in the sample, 88% are singletons; the top ten hold 1.4% to 1.5%. Trimming removed 8 bases from V and 0 bases from J, with 14 bases in between. Germline loops: CDR1 SGHVS, CDR2 FNYEAQ. The CDR3 runs to 15 residues. From the 120-subject validation cohort, which was separate from the approximately 720-subject first cohort, the donors were drawn. The sequence was collected from a man aged 25 to 45 in good health and CMV-seronegative. This chain uses TRBV7-6 with TRBJ2-1; perhaps TRBD2 as D (6 bases). Sequenced: PBMCs. CDR3 sequence: CASVDSGSSYNEQFF. DNA of the CDR3: TGTGCCAGCGTCGATAGCGGTAGCTCCTACAATGAGCAGTTCTTC.